This T cell receptor (beta chain) was captured in a study of T cell repertoires in cytomegalovirus infection. Study at large: CMV infection and matching HLA type were both indicated by public TCR beta signatures.

Study-wide findings and caveats: Carriers of CMV and the relevant HLA type were discriminated by public TCR beta frequency. HLA-C-restricted TCR beta clonotypes specific for CMV led the ex vivo response.

This clonotype has ten or more counts. Its antigen is unknown. V trimming: 2 bases; J trimming: 10 bases; junction bases outside the gene matches: 12. CDR1 is MNHEY, CDR2 SVGAGI, per germline. The CDR3 has 16 amino acids. MiXCR, applied by TCRdb to the reads, yields one record per CDR3 protein. The sample yields hundreds of thousands of distinct CDR3 sequences, approximately 10% seen once. Source material: PBMCs. V and J are TRBV6-5 and TRBJ1-4; 8 bases fit TRBD1. This sequence originates from a human donor in good health (CMV status not recorded). Some clones in this sample may be carry-over from other donors' samples. The CDR3 bases are TGTGCCAGCAGTTACACTACGACAGGGGAATTGGGAAAACTGTTTTTT. Translating it yields CASSYTTTGELGKLFF.